This entry is about one T cell receptor (beta chain). The germline CDR1 and CDR2 sequences are SGHKS and YYEKEE (reference sequence). Trimming pared 4 bases from V and 8 bases from J, leaving 15 bases between. The CDR3 extends over 14 amino acids. This sample was taken from a study of OX40 agonist ivuxolimab in advanced cancers. TCRdb's copy holds only in-frame clones and misses some; the assay was immunoSEQ multiplex PCR. The table has about 50,000 clones, nearly 80% seen once. This receptor was taken from an adult with an advanced solid tumor such as melanoma, head and neck, liver or kidney cancer. The sequencing here drew on CD4+ or CD8+ T cells sorted from blood, taken in a trial of the OX40 agonist ivuxolimab. The chain recombines TRBV5-5 with TRBJ1-4; TRBD1 is a possible D gene (5 bases). CDR3 nucleotides: TGTGCCAGCAGCCCGTGGGGGGTAAAAGAAAAACTGTTTTTT. Translating gives CASSPWGVKEKLFF. Full variable domain (remainder filled in from reference TRBV5-5 and TRBJ1-4): DAGVTQSPTHLIKTRGQQVTLRCSPISGHKSVSWYQQVLGQGPQFIFQYYEKEERGRGNFPDRFSARQFPNYSSELNVNALLLGDSALYLCASSPWGVKEKLFFGSGTQLSVL.